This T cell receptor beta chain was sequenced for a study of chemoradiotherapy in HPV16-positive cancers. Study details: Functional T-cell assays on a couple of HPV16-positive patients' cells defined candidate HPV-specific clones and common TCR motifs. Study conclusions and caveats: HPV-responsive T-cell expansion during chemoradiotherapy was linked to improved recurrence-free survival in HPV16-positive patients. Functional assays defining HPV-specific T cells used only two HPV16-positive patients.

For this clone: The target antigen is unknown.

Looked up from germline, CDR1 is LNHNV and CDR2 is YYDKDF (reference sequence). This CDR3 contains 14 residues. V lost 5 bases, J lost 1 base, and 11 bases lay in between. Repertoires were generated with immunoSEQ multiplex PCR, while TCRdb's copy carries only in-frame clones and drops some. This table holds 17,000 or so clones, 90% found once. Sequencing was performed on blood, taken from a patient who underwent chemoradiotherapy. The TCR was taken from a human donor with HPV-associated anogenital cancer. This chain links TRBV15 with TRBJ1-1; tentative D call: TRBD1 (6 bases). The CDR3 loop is CATSELQGNTEAFF. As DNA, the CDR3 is TGTGCCACCAGCGAGTTACAGGGGAACACTGAAGCTTTCTTT.